Each of the 20 T cell receptor beta chains below was sequenced from the same sample in a study of T cells in narcolepsy. Only in-frame clones appear in the TCRdb table, and some are missing; sequencing was by immunoSEQ multiplex PCR. Of 9,500 to 12,000 clones detected, just under 95% appear once; the ten largest clones hold around 1.1%. Sequenced sample: CD45RA- memory CD4+ T cells from PBMCs. Receptors were obtained from a human donor with narcolepsy.

The chain links TRBV5-1 to TRBJ2-1, with 8 bases aligning to TRBD2. The junction had 14 bases not matched to a gene; V was cut back by 6 bases and J by 0 bases. The CDR3 is made up of 18 amino acids. Per the germline V gene, CDR1 is SGHRS and CDR2 is YFSETQ. CDR3: CASTKLGIAGSSYNEQFF. The CDR3 region has the DNA TGCGCCAGCACTAAGCTTGGAATAGCGGGAAGCTCCTACAATGAGCAGTTCTTC. Looking up the rest from reference TRBV5-1 and TRBJ2-1 gives the full variable domain: KAGVTQTPRYLIKTRGQQVTLSCSPISGHRSVSWYQQTPGQGLQFLFEYFSETQRNKGNFPGRFSGRQFSNSRSEMNVSTLELGDSALYLCASTKLGIAGSSYNEQFFGPGTRLTVL.

This chain joins TRBV10-2 and TRBJ2-3; D possibly corresponds to TRBD1 (6 bases). CDR3 length equals 14 residues. V was clipped by 6 bases and J by 2 bases, with 12 bases between them. CDR1 and CDR2 (germline): WSHSY, SAAADI. The DNA for the CDR3 is TGCGCCAGCAGGGACAGTCATTTCACAGATACGCAGTATTTT. Translation: CASRDSHFTDTQYF.

This clone was recorded only once. The chain uses TRBV28 and TRBJ2-1, with D perhaps TRBD2 (5 bases). CDR1 and CDR2 (germline): MDHEN, SYDVKM. Trimming took 2 bases from V and 3 from J, leaving 8 bases between them. The CDR3 has 14 amino acids. CDR3 bases: TGTGCCAGCAGTTTACCCACTAGCTACAATGAGCAGTTCTTC. Protein sequence: CASSLPTSYNEQFF.

The rearrangement joins TRBV2 to TRBJ2-3; 9 positions match TRBD1. The CDR3 runs 14 residues. Trimming at V came to 6 bases and at J to 5 bases, leaving 6 bases not matched to a gene. CDR1 is SNHLY, CDR2 FYNNEI, per germline. The chain's CDR3 is CASSQQGALDTQYF. The CDR3 bases are TGTGCCAGCAGCCAACAGGGGGCTTTAGATACGCAGTATTTT.

J is TRBJ2-2 and V is TRBV7-9; D is possibly TRBD1 (6 bases). Per the germline V gene, CDR1 is SEHNR and CDR2 is FQNEAQ (reference sequence). This CDR3 is 15 amino acids long. V lost 5 bases to trimming and J lost 0 bases, with 10 bases between them. CDR3 bases: TGTGCCAGCAGCCCGGGACACACGAACACCGGGGAGCTGTTTTTT. It translates to CASSPGHTNTGELFF. Together with reference TRBV7-9 and TRBJ2-2, the CDR3 gives the full variable domain: DTGVSQNPRHKITKRGQNVTFRCDPISEHNRLYWYRQTLGQGPEFLTYFQNEAQLEKSRLLSDRFSAERPKGSFSTLEIQRTEQGDSAMYLCASSPGHTNTGELFFGEGSRLTVL.

This clone was seen once. The chain has TRBV27 and TRBJ2-5, with no clear D. Trimming pared 8 bases from V and 5 bases from J, leaving 12 bases between. The CDR3 covers 12 residues. Germline V gene sequence: CDR1 MNHEY, CDR2 SMNVEV (reference sequence). CDR3 loop: CASGHKAETQYF. The CDR3 coding sequence is TGTGCCAGCGGGCACAAGGCGGAGACCCAGTACTTC.

The chain carries TRBV7-6 and TRBJ1-1; D gene unclear. V lost 2 bases and J 1 base, leaving 5 bases between the germline ends. CDR1 SGHVS and CDR2 FNYEAQ come from the germline V gene. This CDR3 has 13 residues. The chain's CDR3 is CASSLSGNTEAFF. The CDR3 coding sequence is TGTGCCAGCAGCTTATCCGGGAACACTGAAGCTTTCTTT.

The chain is built from TRBV19 and TRBJ1-2; TRBD1 matches 12 bases. Germline V CDR1 and CDR2: LNHDA, SQIVND (reference sequence). J gave up 3 bases and V 5 bases, and 10 bases lay outside the gene matches. The CDR3 extends over 17 amino acids. CDR3 sequence: CASSARDRGPKYYGYTF. The CDR3 region has the DNA TGTGCCAGTAGTGCCCGGGACAGGGGGCCTAAATACTATGGCTACACCTTC.

This clone was seen a handful of times. This rearrangement joins TRBV6-5 to TRBJ2-4; D not certain. V lost 5 bases and J 0 bases, leaving 8 bases between the germline ends. Germline CDR1 is MNHEY and CDR2 is SVGAGI. The CDR3 has 14 residues. CDR3 region: CASSQALAKNIQYF. The CDR3, as DNA: TGTGCCAGCAGTCAGGCACTAGCCAAAAACATTCAGTACTTC.

The chain has TRBV28 and TRBJ1-1; D is unresolved. CDR1 is MDHEN, CDR2 SYDVKM, per germline. The V and J ends lost 3 bases and 5 bases respectively, with 13 bases between them. The CDR3 runs 14 residues. The CDR3 DNA sequence: TGTGCCAGCAGTTTGGTGACCCCTGGGACTGAAGCTTTCTTT. Encoded protein: CASSLVTPGTEAFF.

The table lists this clone with a count of one. The gene calls are TRBV9 and TRBJ1-6; tentative D call: TRBD1 (6 bases). CDR3 length: 16 amino acids. Deletions cut 0 bases from V and 7 bases from J, with 14 bases between. Germline CDR1 and CDR2: SGDLS and YYNGEE. In nucleotides, the CDR3 is TGTGCCAGCAGCGTAGGGGGGGCGAGAGGCAATTCACCCCTCCACTTT. It is translated as CASSVGGARGNSPLHF.

This clone was seen only once. J is TRBJ1-2 and V is TRBV7-8; D is uncertain. CDR3 length: 14 amino acids. Germline CDR1 reads SGHVS; CDR2 reads FQNEAQ. V lost 1 base and J 6 bases, leaving 12 bases between the germline ends. DNA for the CDR3: TGTGCCAGCAGCTTAGATGCCCGTGGGCATGGCTACACCTTC. Its protein is CASSLDARGHGYTF.

The V call is TRBV7-8, the J call TRBJ2-7; TRBD2 agrees at 7 bases. Germline CDR1 and CDR2: SGHVS and FQNEAQ. The J segment lost 7 bases and the V segment lost 0 bases, leaving 3 bases of the junction unmatched. The CDR3 contains 13 residues. The CDR3 DNA is TGTGCCAGCAGCTTAGCGGGAGGGGAGGAGCAGTACTTC. This gives the protein CASSLAGGEEQYF. Full variable domain (outside the CDR3, taken from reference TRBV7-8 and TRBJ2-7): GAGVSQSPRYKVAKRGQDVALRCDPISGHVSLFWYQQALGQGPEFLTYFQNEAQLDKSGLPSDRFFAERPEGSVSTLKIQRTQQEDSAVYLCASSLAGGEEQYFGPGTRLTVT.

V and J are TRBV19 and TRBJ1-1; D is ambiguous. The CDR3 spans 15 residues. Germline loops: CDR1 LNHDA, CDR2 SQIVND (reference sequence). V shed 3 bases and J shed 0 bases, with 11 bases lying between them. CDR3 coding DNA: TGTGCCAGTAGTATCTTCTCACCCATGAACACTGAAGCTTTCTTT. It encodes CASSIFSPMNTEAFF.

This rearrangement joins TRBV27 to TRBJ1-1; 7 nucleotides match TRBD1. The germline V gene encodes CDR1 MNHEY and CDR2 SMNVEV (reference sequence). The V and J ends lost 6 bases and 4 bases, in that order; junction bases with no gene match: 5. The length of the CDR3 is 13 residues. CDR3 loop: CASRTGLATEAFF. The CDR3, as DNA: TGTGCCAGCAGGACAGGGTTAGCCACTGAAGCTTTCTTT.

This chain's CDR3 is CASSLFLQGGYGYTF. CDR3 nucleotide sequence: TGTGCCAGCAGCTTGTTTTTACAGGGCGGCTATGGCTACACCTTC. V gene TRBV7-9 combines with J gene TRBJ1-2; TRBD1 might be the D (6 bases). CDR3 length: 15 amino acids. V was trimmed by 3 bases and J by 4 bases, leaving 15 bases between them. CDR1 and CDR2 (germline): SEHNR, FQNEAQ (reference sequence).

The chain carries TRBV5-4 and TRBJ2-1; D remains unclear. Germline V CDR1 and CDR2: SGHNT, YYREEE (reference sequence). The CDR3 runs to 14 residues. V gave up 0 bases and J gave up 6 bases, with 10 bases separating them. The chain's CDR3 is CASSLGLRGNEQFF. CDR3 nucleotide sequence: TGTGCCAGCAGCTTGGGGCTACGTGGCAATGAGCAGTTCTTC.

The J gene is TRBJ2-3, the V gene TRBV2; D ambiguous. V gave up 4 bases and J gave up 3 bases, with 14 bases separating them. The CDR3 totals 15 residues. Germline loops: CDR1 SNHLY, CDR2 FYNNEI. CDR3 nucleotide sequence: TGTGCCAGCAGTGTTTCGGGCCTCGGGACAGATACGCAGTATTTT. Translating it yields CASSVSGLGTDTQYF.

This chain links TRBV30 with TRBJ1-5; no clear D. CDR1 and CDR2 (germline): GTSNPN, SVGIG (reference sequence). The CDR3 runs to 14 residues. Trimming cost V 6 bases and J 0 bases, with 12 bases left between them. The CDR3 spells CACASHFSNQPQHF. CDR3 nucleotides: TGTGCCTGCGCGAGTCATTTTAGCAATCAGCCCCAGCATTTT.

About this clone: Other nucleotide sequences from this sample produce the same CDR3. The rearrangement uses TRBV7-2 and TRBJ2-1, with 8 bases matching TRBD2. V lost 3 bases to trimming and J lost 3 bases; unmatched junction nucleotides: 13. Germline CDR1 SGHTA, CDR2 FQGNSA. CDR3 size: 18 residues. This chain's CDR3 is CASSFTRGGRGFYNEQFF. The CDR3 bases are TGTGCCAGCAGCTTCACCCGGGGGGGACGGGGATTCTACAATGAGCAGTTCTTC.